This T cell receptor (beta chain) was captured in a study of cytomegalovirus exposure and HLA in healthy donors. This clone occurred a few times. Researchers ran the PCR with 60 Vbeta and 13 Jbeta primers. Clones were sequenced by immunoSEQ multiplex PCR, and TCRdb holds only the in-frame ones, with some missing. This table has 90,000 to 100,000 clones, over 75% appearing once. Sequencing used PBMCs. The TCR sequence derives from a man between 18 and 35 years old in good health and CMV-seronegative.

CDR3 protein: CASSELGASYEQYF. CDR3 nucleotides: TGTGCCAGCAGTGAATTGGGGGCCTCCTACGAGCAGTACTTC. The V gene is TRBV6-1, the J gene TRBJ2-7; D might be TRBD1 (6 bases). The germline V and J ends were trimmed by 2 bases and 0 bases, with 8 bases remaining between them. The germline gives CDR1 MNHNS, CDR2 SASEGT. The CDR3 covers 14 residues.